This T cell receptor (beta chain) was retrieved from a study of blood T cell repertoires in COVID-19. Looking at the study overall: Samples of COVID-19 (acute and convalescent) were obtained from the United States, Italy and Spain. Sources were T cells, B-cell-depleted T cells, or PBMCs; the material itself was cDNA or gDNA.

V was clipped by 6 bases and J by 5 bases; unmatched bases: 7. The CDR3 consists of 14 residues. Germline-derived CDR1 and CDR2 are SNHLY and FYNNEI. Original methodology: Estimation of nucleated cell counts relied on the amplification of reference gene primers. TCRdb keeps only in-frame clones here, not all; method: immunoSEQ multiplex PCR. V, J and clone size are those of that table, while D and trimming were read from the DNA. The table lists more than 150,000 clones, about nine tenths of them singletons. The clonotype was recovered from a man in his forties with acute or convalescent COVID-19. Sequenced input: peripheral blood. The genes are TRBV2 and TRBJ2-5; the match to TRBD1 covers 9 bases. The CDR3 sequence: CASRNGQGKETQYF. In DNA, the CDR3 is TGTGCCAGCAGGAACGGACAGGGGAAGGAGACCCAGTACTTC.